Below, 9 T cell receptor beta chains from the same sample are listed, as sequenced in a study of cytomegalovirus exposure and HLA in healthy donors (dated by TCRdb to 2016 to 2017). Library preparation was by the immunoSEQ multiplex PCR assay. The multiplex PCR relied on a mix of 60 forward primers for TCR Vbeta segments and 13 reverse primers for TCR Jbeta segments. The clones in this table, taken by TCRdb from immuneACCESS, are in-frame only. Not every clone is retained; where verified, under half of the shortfall comes from an unresolved V gene, and the cause of the rest is unknown. Present in this sample are roughly 140,000 clones, 80% to 90% of which were seen just once. The top ten hold roughly 4% of the sample. Sequencing was carried out using PBMCs. These receptors were collected from a woman aged 40-49 years in good health and CMV-seropositive.

The chain recombines TRBV4-2 with TRBJ2-2; TRBD2 matches 10 bases. CDR3 length: 17 residues. Germline V gives CDR1 LGHNA, CDR2 YNFKEQ. J lost 1 base, V lost 0 bases, and 2 bases had no gene match. The CDR3 protein is CASSQDPSGGNTGELFF. The CDR3 region has the DNA TGTGCCAGCAGCCAAGATCCTAGCGGGGGGAACACCGGGGAGCTGTTTTTT.

The J gene is TRBJ2-7, the V gene TRBV5-5; D possibly corresponds to TRBD2 (5 bases). The ends were cut back, 2 bases at V and 7 bases at J, with 7 bases in the middle. The CDR3 consists of 11 residues. Germline V lookup: CDR1 SGHKS, CDR2 YYEKEE (reference sequence). CDR3 in amino acids: CASSFPGEQYF. The CDR3 DNA follows: TGTGCCAGCAGCTTCCCGGGGGAGCAGTACTTC.

This chain links TRBV9 with TRBJ2-4, with D perhaps matching TRBD2 (6 bases). V dropped 3 bases and J dropped 10 bases, with 20 bases sitting between them. Looked up from germline, CDR1 is SGDLS and CDR2 is YYNGEE. This CDR3 region has 15 residues. The CDR3 reads CASSEAPTTSTIQYF. Here the CDR3 DNA reads TGTGCCAGCAGCGAGGCCCCGACTACTAGCACGATTCAGTACTTC.

Worth noting for this clone: At one end, the junction sequence differs from germline, possibly due to a read error. This chain uses TRBV14 with TRBJ1-1; D might be TRBD1 (6 bases). The CDR3 is 15 amino acids. Germline assignment: CDR1 SGHDN and CDR2 FVKESK. This CDR3 is CAGSQEGTRNAEAFF. The CDR3 DNA is TGTGCCGGCAGCCAAGAAGGGACAAGGAACGCTGAAGCTTTCTTT.

This clone appeared a few times. This chain joins TRBV6-1 and TRBJ2-7, with 7 bases aligning to TRBD2. In germline, CDR1 is MNHNS, CDR2 SASEGT. After removal of 2 bases from V and 2 bases from J, the junction contained 9 bases not matched to a gene. The CDR3 length is 16 residues. CDR3 amino acids: CASSETGRGFPYEQYF. In nucleotides, the CDR3 is TGTGCCAGCAGTGAAACGGGGAGGGGCTTTCCCTACGAGCAGTACTTC.

The chain couples TRBV28 to TRBJ2-7, with a weak D call TRBD2 (6 bases). The CDR3 totals 14 residues. CDR1 and CDR2 (germline): MDHEN, SYDVKM. With 2 bases removed from V and 2 bases from J, the gap between germline ends came to 10 bases. The DNA of the CDR3 is TGTGCCAGCAGTTTACGCGGGGTGACCTACGAGCAGTACTTC. This codes for CASSLRGVTYEQYF.

Written as DNA, the CDR3 is TGTGCCAGCAGCTTATTTCCAGGGTCGGGCAATGAGCAGTTCTTC. Residues: CASSLFPGSGNEQFF. The V call is TRBV7-3, the J call TRBJ2-1; D might be TRBD1 (5 bases). The CDR3 totals 15 residues. The germline gives CDR1 SGHTA, CDR2 FQGTGA. V was shortened by 2 bases and J by 6 bases, with 14 bases between the two germline ends.

This clone was picked up a small number of times. This chain uses TRBV5-6 with TRBJ1-1, with D hard to call. V lost 4 bases, J lost 3 bases, and 4 bases lay in between. Germline V lookup: CDR1 SGHDT, CDR2 YYEEEE. This CDR3 contains 11 residues. CDR3 bases: TGTGCCAGCAGCAGCTACACTGAAGCTTTCTTT. This sequence encodes CASSSYTEAFF.

This rearrangement joins TRBV4-3 to TRBJ2-7, with D maybe TRBD1 (6 bases). V was clipped by 4 bases and J by 0 bases, with 10 bases between them. The CDR3 has 14 amino acids. Germline V CDR1 and CDR2: LGHNA, YSLEER. CDR3 residues: CASSRDTFSYEQYF. The CDR3 DNA is TGCGCCAGCAGCCGGGACACCTTCTCCTACGAGCAGTACTTC.